This T cell receptor (beta chain) was observed in a study of shared T cell receptors in the human thymus. The table came from immunoSEQ multiplex PCR; TCRdb's copy has only in-frame clones and leaves some out. The sample lists more than 550,000 clones; around 87% were seen once. CDR1 SGHTA and CDR2 FQGNSA come from the germline V gene. The ends lost 1 base at V and 0 bases at J; junction bases unmatched: 14. This CDR3 comprises 19 residues. This sample was also put to use in a study of human thymus T cells. That source reports: It was healthy Finnish infants having corrective surgery for congenital heart defects who were the donors. Resections obtained during corrective heart surgery supplied the thymus tissue. Repertoires sampled from thymus and blood appeared biased in V and J gene usage. In unrelated individuals, thymic repertoires overlapped highly, according to related research.

The V and J genes are TRBV7-2 and TRBJ1-1, with 7 positions matching TRBD1. The origin of this receptor is a boy under two years old with a congenital heart defect. Material: thymocytes. CDR3 nucleotide sequence: TGTGCCAGCAGCTTAGTTGGATGGGGCAGGACAGGAATGAACACTGAAGCTTTCTTT. This gives the protein CASSLVGWGRTGMNTEAFF.